Listed here is a single T cell receptor (beta chain). This clone was counted only a few times. Its antigen is unknown. No much larger clonotype is one base removed from it; base qualities were not supplied. At one collaborating source in Seattle, patients were enrolled during active infection and were followed longitudinally through the course of disease. The collaborating institutions used their own protocols to collect whole blood in K2EDTA tubes. For TCRbeta analysis, collaborator samples were shipped as frozen whole blood, as isolated PBMCs, or as DNA extracted from either sample type. The CDR3 sequence holds 10 residues, the cysteine and phenylalanine included. Solely the CDR3 DNA is kept, with 30 bases framed from the first base. V and J are truncated by 4 bases and 7 bases respectively, leaving an intervening sequence of 4 bases. CDR1 and CDR2 (MDHEN, SYDVKM) derive from the germline V gene.

These data originate in a study of blood T cell repertoires in COVID-19 (dated by TCRdb to the early 2020s). Notes on the research overall: Samples covering the acute and convalescent phases of COVID-19 were provided by collaborators in the United States, Italy and Spain. Deeply sampled blood TCRbeta repertoires from subjects exposed to, actively infected with, or recovered from COVID-19 were included in the dataset. The repertoires were released in a freely available public database meant as a resource for research on the immune response to SARS-CoV-2. The material from the prospective study consisted of cDNA or gDNA derived from T cells, B-cell-depleted T cells, or PBMCs. Where available, HLA class I and class II types were obtained from metadata supplied by the sample provider rather than from assay-based typing. A de-identified subject ID, COVID-19 status, age in years and sex were almost always included in the sample metadata. Samples came from the ongoing ImmuneRACE study (first 160 participants) plus 1,254 subjects from 6 global collaborators. On the study overall, not on this receptor specifically: The quantity of clinical and demographic metadata differed by source and by participant and was supplied without curation.

TCRbeta CDR3 regions were amplified from genomic DNA by means of the immunoSEQ Assay, a bias-controlled multiplex PCR. The authors' analysis ran thus. The number of nucleated cells in each sample was estimated from the amplification of reference gene primers within the assay. To quantify the absolute abundance of each unique TCRbeta CDR3 rearrangement, sequence reads were collapsed and filtered. For each sample, productive Simpson clonality was calculated by taking the square root of Simpson's diversity index across productive rearrangements. This is the immuneACCESS table as TCRdb keeps it, with only in-frame sequences that have V and J called. A part of the clones is gone; compared with another copy, unresolved V genes explain less than half, and the rest is unexplained. The V and J calls and clone size were taken over from that table, and D and trimming were inferred from the DNA. Across this sample there are roughly 410,000 clones, with around 89% seen only once. The ten largest account for roughly 1.4% of the sample.

Sequencing was carried out using peripheral blood. Here the chain combines TRBV28 and TRBJ1-1; no D gene can be assigned with confidence. The receptor comes from a woman in her thirties or forties with COVID-19, enrolled during active disease. DNA sequence: TGTGCCAGCAGTTACGGTGAAGCTTTCTTT. Translated, this is CASSYGEAFF.